This is a list of T cell receptor beta chains from one sample in a study of response to subunit inactivated influenza vaccine. TCRdb re-called the RT-PCR reads through MiXCR, storing one row per CDR3 protein. This sample carries 590,000 or so distinct CDR3 sequences, about 14% of them seen once, and the ten largest clones take 6.5% to 8%. The source was PBMCs from blood, collected 14 to 15 days before vaccination. These receptors came from a man in his fifties or sixties who received an inactivated influenza vaccine. Each CDR3 is given with its conserved first and last residue. A D gene is named only where the DNA matches it firmly. Some rows have no size entry. The others give once, few or many, or a class for an expanded clone.

d_call	v_call	clone_size	cdr3_length	j_call	cdr3_nt	cdr3_aa
-	TRBV7-8	-	15	TRBJ2-2	TGTGCCAGCAGCTTAGAGGGGTGGGGGCCCGGGGAGCTGTTTTTT	CASSLEGWGPGELFF
TRBD1	TRBV11-2	many	12	TRBJ2-7	TGTGCCTGGCGACAGGGACCCTACGAGCAGTACTTC	CAWRQGPYEQYF
TRBD1	TRBV6-5	many	15	TRBJ1-2	TGTGCCAGCAGTAACTCCGGGACAGTTAACTATGGCTACACCTTC	CASSNSGTVNYGYTF
TRBD2	TRBV20-1	-	12	TRBJ2-1	TGCAGTGCTTGGGGACTAGCTGGGGTGCAGTTCTTC	CSAWGLAGVQFF
TRBD1	TRBV24-1	-	14	TRBJ2-2	TGTGCCACAAAGACAGGGGGGAACACCGGGGAGCTGTTTTTT	CATKTGGNTGELFF
TRBD1	TRBV2	many	16	TRBJ2-7	TGTGCCAGCAGTGACCCGGGACAGGTGCACTCCTACGAGCAGTACTTC	CASSDPGQVHSYEQYF
-	TRBV5-1	few	14	TRBJ2-7	TGCGCCAGCAGCGACAGTTCATGGGGCTACGAGCAGTACTTC	CASSDSSWGYEQYF
-	TRBV7-3	many	13	TRBJ1-1	TGTGCCAGCAGCTTCTCAGGGGCAGCTGAAGCTTTCTTT	CASSFSGAAEAFF
-	TRBV20-1	-	15	TRBJ2-2	TGCAGTGCTAGAGAACAGCGGAAGAACACCGGGGAGCTGTTTTTT	CSAREQRKNTGELFF
TRBD1	TRBV29-1	-	15	TRBJ2-7	TGCAGCGTTGAAGGCCGGGACAGGGGGCTGTACGAGCAGTACTTC	CSVEGRDRGLYEQYF
-	TRBV4-2	-	16	TRBJ2-3	TGTGCCAGCAGCCCCCCGTCCGGACCGGAGGCAGATACGCAGTATTTT	CASSPPSGPEADTQYF
-	TRBV4-2	-	14	TRBJ2-7	TGTGCCAGCAGGGACAGCGCTTACTCCTACGAGCAGTACTTC	CASRDSAYSYEQYF
-	TRBV6-2/TRBV6-3	few	14	TRBJ2-2	TGTGCCAGCAATTTAAACCTGATCACCGGGGAGCTGTTTTTT	CASNLNLITGELFF
-	TRBV24-1	few	14	TRBJ2-5	TGTGCCACCAGTGACGACCAGGGTTCGAAGACCCAGTACTTC	CATSDDQGSKTQYF
-	TRBV19	-	12	TRBJ1-5	TGTGCCAGTAGTAAGGGTACTCCAGCCCAGCATTTT	CASSKGTPAQHF